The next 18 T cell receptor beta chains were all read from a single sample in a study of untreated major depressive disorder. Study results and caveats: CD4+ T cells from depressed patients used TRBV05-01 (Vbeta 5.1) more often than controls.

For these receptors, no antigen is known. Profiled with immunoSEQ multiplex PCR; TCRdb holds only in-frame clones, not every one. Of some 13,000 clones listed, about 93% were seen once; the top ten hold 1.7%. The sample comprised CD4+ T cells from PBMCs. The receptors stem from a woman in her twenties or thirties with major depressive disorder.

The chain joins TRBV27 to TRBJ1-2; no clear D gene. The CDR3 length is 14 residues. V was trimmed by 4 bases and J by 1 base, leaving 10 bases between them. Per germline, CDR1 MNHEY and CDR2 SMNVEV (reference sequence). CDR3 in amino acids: CASSSQHYNYGYTF. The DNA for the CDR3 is TGTGCCAGCAGTTCACAGCATTATAACTATGGCTACACCTTC.

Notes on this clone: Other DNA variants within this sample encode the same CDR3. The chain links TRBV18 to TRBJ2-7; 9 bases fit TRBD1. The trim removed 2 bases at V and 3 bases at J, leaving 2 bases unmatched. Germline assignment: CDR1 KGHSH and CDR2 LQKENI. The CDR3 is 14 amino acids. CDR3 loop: CASSPKTGGYEQYF. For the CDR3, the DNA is TGTGCCAGCTCACCAAAGACAGGGGGCTACGAGCAGTACTTC.

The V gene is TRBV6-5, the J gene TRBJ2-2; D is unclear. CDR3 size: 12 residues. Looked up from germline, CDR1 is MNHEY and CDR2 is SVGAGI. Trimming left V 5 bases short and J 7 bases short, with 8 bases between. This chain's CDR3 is CASSQLVGELFF. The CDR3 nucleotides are TGTGCCAGCAGTCAGCTGGTCGGGGAGCTGTTTTTT.

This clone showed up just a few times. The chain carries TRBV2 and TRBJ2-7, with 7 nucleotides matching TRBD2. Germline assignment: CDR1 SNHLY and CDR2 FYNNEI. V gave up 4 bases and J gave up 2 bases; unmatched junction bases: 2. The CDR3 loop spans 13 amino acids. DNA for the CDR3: TGTGCCAGCAGTGGGACTAGGACCTACGAGCAGTACTTC. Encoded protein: CASSGTRTYEQYF.

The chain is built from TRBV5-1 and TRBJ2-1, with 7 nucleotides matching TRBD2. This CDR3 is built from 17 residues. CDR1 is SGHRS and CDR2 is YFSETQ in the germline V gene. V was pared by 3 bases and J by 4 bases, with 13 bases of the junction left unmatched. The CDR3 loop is CASSSSPARERYNEQFF. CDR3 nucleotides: TGCGCCAGCAGCTCATCCCCCGCGCGGGAGAGGTACAATGAGCAGTTCTTC. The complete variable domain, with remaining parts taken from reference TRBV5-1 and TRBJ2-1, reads KAGVTQTPRYLIKTRGQQVTLSCSPISGHRSVSWYQQTPGQGLQFLFEYFSETQRNKGNFPGRFSGRQFSNSRSEMNVSTLELGDSALYLCASSSSPARERYNEQFFGPGTRLTVL.

CDR3 amino acids: CASSPWLMNTEAFF. The CDR3 nucleotides are TGCGCCAGCAGCCCATGGCTTATGAACACTGAAGCTTTCTTT. The rearrangement links TRBV4-1 to TRBJ1-1; D is uncertain. This CDR3 is built from 14 residues. Germline loops: CDR1 MGHRA, CDR2 YSYEKL. Trimming left V 4 bases short and J 0 bases short, with 9 bases between.

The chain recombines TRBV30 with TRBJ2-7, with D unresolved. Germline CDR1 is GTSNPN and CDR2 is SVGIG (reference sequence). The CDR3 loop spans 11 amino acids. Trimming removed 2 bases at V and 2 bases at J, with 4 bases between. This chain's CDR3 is CAWSSTYEQYF. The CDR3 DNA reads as TGTGCCTGGAGTAGCACCTACGAGCAGTACTTC.

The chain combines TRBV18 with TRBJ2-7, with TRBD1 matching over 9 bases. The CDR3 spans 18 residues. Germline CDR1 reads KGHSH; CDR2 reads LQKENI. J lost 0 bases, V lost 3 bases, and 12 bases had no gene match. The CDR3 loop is CASSPLVSGQGYSYEQYF. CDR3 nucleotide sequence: TGTGCCAGCTCACCCTTAGTCTCGGGACAGGGTTACTCCTACGAGCAGTACTTC.

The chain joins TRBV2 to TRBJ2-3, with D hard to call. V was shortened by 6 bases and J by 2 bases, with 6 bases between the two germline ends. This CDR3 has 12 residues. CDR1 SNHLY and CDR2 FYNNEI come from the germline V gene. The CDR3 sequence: CASRPDTDTQYF. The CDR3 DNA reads TGTGCCAGCAGGCCGGACACAGATACGCAGTATTTT.

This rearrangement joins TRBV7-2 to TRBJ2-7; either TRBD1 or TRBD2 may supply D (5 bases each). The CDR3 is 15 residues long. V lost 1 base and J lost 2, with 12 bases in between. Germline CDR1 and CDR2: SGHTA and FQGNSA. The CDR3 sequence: CASSLDRDGPYEQYF. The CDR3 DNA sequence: TGTGCCAGCAGCTTAGACCGGGACGGGCCCTACGAGCAGTACTTC.

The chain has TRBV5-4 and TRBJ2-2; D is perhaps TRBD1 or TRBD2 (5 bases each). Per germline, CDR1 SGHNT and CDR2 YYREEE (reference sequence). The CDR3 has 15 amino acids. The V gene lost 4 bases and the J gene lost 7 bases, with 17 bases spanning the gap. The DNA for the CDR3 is TGTGCCAGCAGCACCCGGGGCCCCAAAGGCGGGGAGCTGTTTTTT. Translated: CASSTRGPKGGELFF. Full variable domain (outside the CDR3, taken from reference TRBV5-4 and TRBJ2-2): ETGVTQSPTHLIKTRGQQVTLRCSSQSGHNTVSWYQQALGQGPQFIFQYYREEENGRGNFPPRFSGLQFPNYSSELNVNALELDDSALYLCASSTRGPKGGELFFGEGSRLTVL.

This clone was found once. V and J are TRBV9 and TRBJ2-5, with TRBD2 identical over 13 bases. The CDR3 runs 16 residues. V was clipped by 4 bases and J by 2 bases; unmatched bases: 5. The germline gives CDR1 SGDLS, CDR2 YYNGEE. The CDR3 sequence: CASSPTGLAGQETQYF. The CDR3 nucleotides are TGTGCCAGCAGCCCCACGGGACTAGCGGGACAAGAGACCCAGTACTTC.

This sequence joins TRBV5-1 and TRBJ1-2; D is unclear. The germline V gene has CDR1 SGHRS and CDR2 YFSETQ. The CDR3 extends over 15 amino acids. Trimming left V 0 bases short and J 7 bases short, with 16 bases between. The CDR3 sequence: CASSLGGSILFGYTF. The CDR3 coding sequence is TGCGCCAGCAGCTTGGGAGGATCCATCCTATTTGGCTACACCTTC.

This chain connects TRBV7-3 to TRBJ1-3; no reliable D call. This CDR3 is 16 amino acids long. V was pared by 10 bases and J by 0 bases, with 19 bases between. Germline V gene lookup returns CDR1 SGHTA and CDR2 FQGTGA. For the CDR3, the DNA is TGTGCCATAACCCGAGGCAGACACCTCTCTGGAAACACCATATATTTT. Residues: CAITRGRHLSGNTIYF.

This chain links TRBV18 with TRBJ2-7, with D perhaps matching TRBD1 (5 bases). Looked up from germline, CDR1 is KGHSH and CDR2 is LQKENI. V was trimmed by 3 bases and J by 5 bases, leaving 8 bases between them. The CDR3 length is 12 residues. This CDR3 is CASSPQGHEQYF. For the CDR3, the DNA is TGTGCCAGCTCACCTCAGGGTCACGAGCAGTACTTC.

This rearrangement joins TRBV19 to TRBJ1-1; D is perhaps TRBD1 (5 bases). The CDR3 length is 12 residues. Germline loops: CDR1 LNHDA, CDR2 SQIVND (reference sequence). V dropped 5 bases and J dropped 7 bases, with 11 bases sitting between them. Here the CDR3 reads CASSGGAIEAFF. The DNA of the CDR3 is TGTGCCAGTAGTGGAGGGGCAATTGAAGCTTTCTTT. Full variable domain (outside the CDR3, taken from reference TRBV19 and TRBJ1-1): DGGITQSPKYLFRKEGQNVTLSCEQNLNHDAMYWYRQDPGQGLRLIYYSQIVNDFQKGDIAEGYSVSREKKESFPLTVTSAQKNPTAFYLCASSGGAIEAFFGQGTRLTVV.

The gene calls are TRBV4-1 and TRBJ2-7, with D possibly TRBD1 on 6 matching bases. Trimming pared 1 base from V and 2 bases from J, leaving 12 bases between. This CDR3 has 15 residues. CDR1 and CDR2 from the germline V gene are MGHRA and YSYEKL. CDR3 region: CASSQADRSTYEQYF. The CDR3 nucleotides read TGCGCCAGCAGCCAAGCCGACAGGTCGACCTACGAGCAGTACTTC.

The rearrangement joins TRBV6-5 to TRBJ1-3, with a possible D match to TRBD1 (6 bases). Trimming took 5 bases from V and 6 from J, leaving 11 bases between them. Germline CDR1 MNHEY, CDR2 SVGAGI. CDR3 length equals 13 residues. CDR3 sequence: CASSLGQSNTIYF. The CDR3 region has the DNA TGTGCCAGCAGTCTCGGACAGTCAAACACCATATATTTT.